The sequence of this T cell receptor (beta chain) was determined in a study of cytomegalovirus exposure and HLA in healthy donors. General study results and limits: The investigators catalogued some 150 TCR beta chains as cytomegalovirus-associated. There was a cluster of highly shared sequence variants that was likely a sequencing artifact.

The study ran its PCR with 60 Vbeta and 13 Jbeta primers. Under the authors' procedure: In a later analysis, the count reached roughly 80 million unique TCR beta chains, with approximately 11 million shared. The repertoire was sequenced with immunoSEQ multiplex PCR; TCRdb's copy has only in-frame clones and lacks some. V, J and clone size derive from that table, while D and trimming were established from the DNA sequence. The table includes 150,000 to 200,000 clones, roughly 80% detected once. A word on this clone: The target antigen is unknown.

Looked up from germline, CDR1 is SGDLS and CDR2 is YYNGEE. The CDR3 runs to 18 residues. Trimming cost V 4 bases and J 0 bases; bases outside gene matches: 7. The chain recombines TRBV9 with TRBJ2-3; TRBD2 agrees at 14 bases. This clonotype was sampled from a male donor in good health and CMV-seronegative. The source material was PBMCs. CDR3 amino acids: CASSPLTSGGDSTDTQYF. In nucleotides, the CDR3 is TGTGCCAGCAGCCCCTTGACTAGCGGGGGGGATAGCACAGATACGCAGTATTTT.